This TCR beta chain was recovered during a study of cytomegalovirus exposure and HLA in healthy donors. Whole-study findings and limits: Researchers left out some V segments, among them TRBV6-2 and TRBV6-3, as indistinguishable. Versus the approximately 720-donor mean, an Asian-associated ancestry cluster reportedly showed fewer N-insertions in a later analysis.

PCR was performed using 60 Vbeta and 13 Jbeta primers. Here immunoSEQ multiplex PCR was the method, and the copy in TCRdb shows in-frame clones only, minus some. The sample lists about 170,000 clones, under 85% seen once, with around 3.1% in the top ten. Unmatched junction bases numbered 9, after V lost 4 bases and J lost 3 bases. Germline CDR1 is SGHRS and CDR2 is YFSETQ. The CDR3 spans 15 residues. As for this clone: Its antigen remains unknown.

Sequencing was carried out using PBMCs. The clonotype comes from a female donor in good health and CMV-seronegative. This chain joins TRBV5-1 and TRBJ2-7; TRBD1 matches 8 bases. As DNA, the CDR3 is TGCGCCAGCAGCCCCTTAAAGGGACAGGACTACGAGCAGTACTTC. As protein: CASSPLKGQDYEQYF.